These 15 T cell receptor beta chains came from one sample sequenced in a study of CD39 and CD103 CD8 tumor-infiltrating T cells. Only in-frame clones appear in the TCRdb table, and some are missing; sequencing was by immunoSEQ multiplex PCR. The repertoire holds roughly 15,000 clones, with just over 90% as singletons. The material sequenced was CD8+ T cells sorted from blood. Subset in this sample: total memory CD8 T cells (CD45RA-CCR7+/-) from blood or uninvolved lymph node. Receptors were obtained from a human donor with head and neck squamous cell carcinoma.

This clone was counted a single time. V usage is TRBV11-2 and J usage is TRBJ2-3; 10 nucleotides match TRBD2. The CDR3 length is 15 residues. J lost 1 base, V lost 3 bases, and 1 base had no gene match. In germline, CDR1 is SGHAT, CDR2 FQNNGV. The CDR3 nucleotides read TGTGCCAGCAGCTTTCTAGCGGGGGGCACAGATACGCAGTATTTT. Protein product: CASSFLAGGTDTQYF.

The rearrangement links TRBV5-1 to TRBJ2-1; tentative D call: TRBD2 (5 bases). The germline V and J ends were trimmed by 2 bases and 4 bases, with 16 bases remaining between them. The CDR3 length is 16 residues. From germline, CDR1 is SGHRS and CDR2 YFSETQ. CDR3 coding DNA: TGCGCCAGCAGCTTCCGGACGGAGGATCATTACAATGAGCAGTTCTTC. Translating it yields CASSFRTEDHYNEQFF.

The chain recombines TRBV2 with TRBJ2-7; D tentatively fits TRBD1 or TRBD2 (6 bases each). Germline CDR1 and CDR2: SNHLY and FYNNEI. The CDR3 loop spans 16 amino acids. Trimming removed 3 bases from V and 3 bases from J, with 18 bases in between. Written as DNA, the CDR3 is TGTGCCAGCAGTGATCAGTCGGGGGCACAGTTCTACGAGCAGTACTTC. Translating gives CASSDQSGAQFYEQYF.

The chain links TRBV6-5 to TRBJ2-1; 9 bases are shared with TRBD2. The CDR3 consists of 14 residues. V lost 5 bases and J lost 4; bases outside the gene matches: 3. The germline V gene has CDR1 MNHEY and CDR2 SVGAGI. DNA of the CDR3: TGTGCCAGCAGTCTAGCGGGGCTTTACAATGAGCAGTTCTTC. Translated: CASSLAGLYNEQFF.

The chain has TRBV29-1 and TRBJ1-1, with a tentative D call TRBD1 (6 bases). Trimming cost V 1 base and J 11 bases, with 14 bases left between them. The CDR3 totals 12 residues. Germline lookup yields CDR1 SQVTM and CDR2 ANQGSEA. The CDR3 sequence is CSVEGGRRTAFF. The CDR3 DNA follows: TGCAGCGTTGAAGGGGGGCGTCGAACGGCTTTCTTT.

The V gene is TRBV18, the J gene TRBJ1-1, with D possibly TRBD1 on 6 matching bases. Germline loops: CDR1 KGHSH, CDR2 LQKENI. The CDR3 extends over 15 amino acids. V dropped 0 bases and J dropped 0 bases, with 8 bases sitting between them. The CDR3 region is CASSPPTGLNTEAFF. The CDR3 DNA reads as TGTGCCAGCTCACCACCAACAGGGCTGAACACTGAAGCTTTCTTT.

The chain links TRBV27 to TRBJ2-7, with unresolved D. V was clipped by 5 bases and J by 4 bases, with 21 bases between them. The CDR3 totals 16 residues. CDR1 is MNHEY, CDR2 SMNVEV, per germline (reference sequence). The CDR3 DNA reads TGTGCCAGCAGTCTCAAACGAGGATTTAAACTTTACGAGCAGTACTTC. Protein sequence: CASSLKRGFKLYEQYF.

The gene calls are TRBV28 and TRBJ1-5; 9 bases fit TRBD1. The CDR3 sequence is 15 residues long. Germline trimming cut 6 bases from V and 6 bases from J; bases unmatched to any gene: 9. Germline V CDR1 and CDR2: MDHEN, SYDVKM. The CDR3, as DNA: TGTGCCAGCAGCTTAGGACAGGGGTATCGTCAGCCCCAGCATTTT. It specifies CASSLGQGYRQPQHF. The variable domain in full, completed from reference TRBV28 and TRBJ1-5, reads DVKVTQSSRYLVKRTGEKVFLECVQDMDHENMFWYRQDPGLGLRLIYFSYDVKMKEKGDIPEGYSVSREKKERFSLILESASTNQTSMYLCASSLGQGYRQPQHFGDGTRLSIL.

The chain combines TRBV6-5 with TRBJ2-1; 7 bases map to TRBD2. Germline CDR1 MNHEY, CDR2 SVGAGI. The ends lost 6 bases at V and 6 bases at J; junction bases unmatched: 8. The CDR3 is made up of 14 amino acids. The CDR3 reads CASSQKLAGNEQFF. The DNA of the CDR3 is TGTGCCAGCAGCCAAAAATTAGCGGGCAATGAGCAGTTCTTC.

This sequence joins TRBV7-3 and TRBJ2-5; D gene ambiguous. The V end was cut by 1 base, the J end by 1 base, with 4 bases between. The CDR3 spans 13 residues. Germline V CDR1 and CDR2: SGHTA, FQGTGA. CDR3 sequence: CASSLMGQETQYF. CDR3 coding DNA: TGTGCCAGCAGCTTAATGGGCCAAGAGACCCAGTACTTC.

J is TRBJ2-1 and V is TRBV7-9, with TRBD1 identical over 7 bases. The CDR3 totals 13 residues. V was pared by 4 bases and J by 6 bases, with 3 bases of the junction left unmatched. The V gene's germline CDR1 is SEHNR and CDR2 FQNEAQ (reference sequence). In DNA, the CDR3 is TGTGCCAGCAGCTCAGGGGGTTTCAATGAGCAGTTCTTC. This translates into CASSSGGFNEQFF.

The gene calls are TRBV19 and TRBJ1-1; no firm D call. In germline, CDR1 is LNHDA, CDR2 SQIVND (reference sequence). The CDR3 extends over 15 amino acids. Trimming took 1 base from V and 1 from J, leaving 10 bases between them. CDR3 sequence (DNA): TGTGCCAGTAGTATAGTAGGGTTGGGGAACACTGAAGCTTTCTTT. It encodes CASSIVGLGNTEAFF.

This chain connects TRBV4-1 to TRBJ1-2; TRBD1 agrees at 7 bases. V shed 0 bases, J shed 6 bases, and the junction held 7 bases outside the gene matches. The CDR3 spans 15 residues. Looked up from germline, CDR1 is MGHRA and CDR2 is YSYEKL. CDR3 amino acids: CASSQERGTVHGYTF. The CDR3 DNA reads TGCGCCAGCAGCCAAGAGAGGGGGACAGTCCATGGCTACACCTTC.

The rearrangement links TRBV15 to TRBJ2-7; D might be TRBD1 or TRBD2, each matching 5 bases. This CDR3 comprises 16 residues. Germline values: CDR1 LNHNV, CDR2 YYDKDF (reference sequence). V gave up 6 bases and J gave up 0 bases, with 18 bases separating them. The CDR3 coding sequence is TGTGCCACCAGTCCAGAGAGGTGGGGGAGCTCCTACGAGCAGTACTTC. Its protein product is CATSPERWGSSYEQYF.

The chain employs TRBV7-9 and TRBJ1-1; D might be TRBD1 (6 bases). The V gene's germline CDR1 is SEHNR and CDR2 FQNEAQ (reference sequence). Trimming shortened V by 5 bases and J by 8 bases, and 9 bases separated the two germline ends. The CDR3 loop spans 11 amino acids. The CDR3 is CASSTGPEAFF. CDR3 coding DNA: TGTGCCAGCAGCACAGGGCCGGAAGCTTTCTTT.